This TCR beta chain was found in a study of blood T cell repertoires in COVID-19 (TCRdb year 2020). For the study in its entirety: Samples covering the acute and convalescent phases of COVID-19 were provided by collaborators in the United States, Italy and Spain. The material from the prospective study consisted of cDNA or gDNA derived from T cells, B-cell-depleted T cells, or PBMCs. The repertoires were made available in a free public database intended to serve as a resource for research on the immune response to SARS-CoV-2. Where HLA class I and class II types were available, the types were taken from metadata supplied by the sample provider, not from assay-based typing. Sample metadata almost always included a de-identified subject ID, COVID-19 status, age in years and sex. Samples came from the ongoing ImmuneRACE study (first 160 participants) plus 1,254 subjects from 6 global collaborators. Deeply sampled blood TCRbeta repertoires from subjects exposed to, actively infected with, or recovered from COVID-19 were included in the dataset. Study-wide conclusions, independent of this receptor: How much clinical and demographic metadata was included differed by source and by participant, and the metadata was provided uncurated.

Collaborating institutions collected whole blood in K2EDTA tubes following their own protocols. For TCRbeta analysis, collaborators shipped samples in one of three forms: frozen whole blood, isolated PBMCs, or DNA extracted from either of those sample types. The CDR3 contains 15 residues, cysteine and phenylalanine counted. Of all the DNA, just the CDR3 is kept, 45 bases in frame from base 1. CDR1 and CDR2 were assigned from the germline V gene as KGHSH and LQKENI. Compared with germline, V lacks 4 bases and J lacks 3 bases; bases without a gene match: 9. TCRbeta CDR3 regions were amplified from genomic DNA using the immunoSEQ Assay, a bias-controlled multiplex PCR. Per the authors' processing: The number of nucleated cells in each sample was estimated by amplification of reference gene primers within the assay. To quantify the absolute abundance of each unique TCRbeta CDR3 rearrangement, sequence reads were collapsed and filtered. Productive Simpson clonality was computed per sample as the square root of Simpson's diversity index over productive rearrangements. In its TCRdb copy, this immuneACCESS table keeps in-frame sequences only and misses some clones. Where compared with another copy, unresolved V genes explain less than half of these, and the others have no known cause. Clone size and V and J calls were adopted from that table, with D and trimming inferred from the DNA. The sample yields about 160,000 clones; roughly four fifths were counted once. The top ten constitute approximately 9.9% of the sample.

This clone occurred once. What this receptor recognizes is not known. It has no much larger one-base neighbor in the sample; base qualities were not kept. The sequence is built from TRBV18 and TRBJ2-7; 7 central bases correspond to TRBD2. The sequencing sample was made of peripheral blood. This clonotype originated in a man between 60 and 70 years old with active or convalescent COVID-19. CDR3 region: CASSLRATGGYEQYF. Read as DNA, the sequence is TGTGCCAGCTCACTCAGGGCCACGGGGGGCTACGAGCAGTACTTC.